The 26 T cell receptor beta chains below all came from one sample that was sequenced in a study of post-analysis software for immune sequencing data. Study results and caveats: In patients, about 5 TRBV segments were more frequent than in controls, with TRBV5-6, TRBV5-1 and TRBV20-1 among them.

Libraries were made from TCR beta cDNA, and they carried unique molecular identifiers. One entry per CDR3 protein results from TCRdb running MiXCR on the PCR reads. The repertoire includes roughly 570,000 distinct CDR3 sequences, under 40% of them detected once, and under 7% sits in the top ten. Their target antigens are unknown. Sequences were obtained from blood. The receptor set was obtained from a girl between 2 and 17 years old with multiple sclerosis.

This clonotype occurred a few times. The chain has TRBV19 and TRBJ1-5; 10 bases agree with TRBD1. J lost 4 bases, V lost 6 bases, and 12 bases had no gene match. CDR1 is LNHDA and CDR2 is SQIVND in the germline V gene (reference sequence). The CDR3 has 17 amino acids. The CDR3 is CASSPTRQGASNQPQHF. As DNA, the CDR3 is TGTGCCAGTAGCCCAACCCGACAGGGGGCTTCAAATCAGCCCCAGCATTTT.

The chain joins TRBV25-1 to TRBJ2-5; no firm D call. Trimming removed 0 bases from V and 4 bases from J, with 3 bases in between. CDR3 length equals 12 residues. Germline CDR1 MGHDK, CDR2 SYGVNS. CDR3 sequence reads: CASSEYAETQYF. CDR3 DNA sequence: TGTGCCAGCAGTGAATACGCAGAGACCCAGTACTTC.

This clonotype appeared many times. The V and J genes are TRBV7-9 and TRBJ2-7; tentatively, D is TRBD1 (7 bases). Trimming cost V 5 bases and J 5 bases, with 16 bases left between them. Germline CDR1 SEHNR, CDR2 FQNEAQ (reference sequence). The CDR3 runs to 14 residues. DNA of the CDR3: TGTGCCAGCAGCGCGGGACAGTCGTTCCACGAGCAGTACTTC. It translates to CASSAGQSFHEQYF.

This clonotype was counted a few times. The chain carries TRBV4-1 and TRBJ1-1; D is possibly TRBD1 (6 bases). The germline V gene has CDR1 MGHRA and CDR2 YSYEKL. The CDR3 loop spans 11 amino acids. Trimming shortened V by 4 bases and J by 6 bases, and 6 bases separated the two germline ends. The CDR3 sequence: CASSPGAEAFF. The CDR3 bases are TGCGCCAGCAGCCCAGGGGCTGAAGCTTTCTTT.

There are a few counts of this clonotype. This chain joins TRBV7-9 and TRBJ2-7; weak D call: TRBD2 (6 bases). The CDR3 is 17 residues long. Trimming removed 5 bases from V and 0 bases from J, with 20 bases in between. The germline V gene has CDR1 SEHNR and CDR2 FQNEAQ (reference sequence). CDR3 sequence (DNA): TGTGCCAGCAGCACCTCCGGGACTCCCCCGATCTCCTACGAGCAGTACTTC. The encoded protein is CASSTSGTPPISYEQYF.

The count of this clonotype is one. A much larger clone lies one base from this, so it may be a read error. For the CDR3, the DNA is TGTGCCTGCAGCAGAAGCCGGGACAGCTACAATGAGCAGTTCTTC. Amino acids: CACSRSRDSYNEQFF. The rearrangement links TRBV7-2 to TRBJ2-1, with TRBD1 matching 7 bases. CDR1 is SGHTA, CDR2 FQGNSA, per germline. The CDR3 is 15 residues long.

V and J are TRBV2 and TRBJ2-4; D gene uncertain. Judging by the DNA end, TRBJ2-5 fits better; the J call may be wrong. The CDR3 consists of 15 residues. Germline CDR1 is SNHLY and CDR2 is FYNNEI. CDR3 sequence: CASRPFLGSLETQYF. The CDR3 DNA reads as TGTGCCAGCAGACCCTTCCTGGGTAGTCTGGAGACCCAGTACTTC.

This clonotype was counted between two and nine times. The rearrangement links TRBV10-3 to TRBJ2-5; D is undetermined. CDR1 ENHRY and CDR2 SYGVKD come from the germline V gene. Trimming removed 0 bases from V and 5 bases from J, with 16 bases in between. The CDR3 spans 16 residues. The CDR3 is CAISESNFGLVETQYF. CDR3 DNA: TGTGCCATCAGTGAGTCGAATTTCGGGTTGGTGGAGACCCAGTACTTC.

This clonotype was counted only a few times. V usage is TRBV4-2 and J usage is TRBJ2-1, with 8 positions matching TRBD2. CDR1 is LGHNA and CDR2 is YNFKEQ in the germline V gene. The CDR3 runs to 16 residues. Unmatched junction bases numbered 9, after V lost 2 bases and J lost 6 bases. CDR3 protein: CASSQLHPAGVNEQFF. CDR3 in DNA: TGTGCCAGCAGCCAACTCCACCCAGCGGGGGTCAATGAGCAGTTCTTC.

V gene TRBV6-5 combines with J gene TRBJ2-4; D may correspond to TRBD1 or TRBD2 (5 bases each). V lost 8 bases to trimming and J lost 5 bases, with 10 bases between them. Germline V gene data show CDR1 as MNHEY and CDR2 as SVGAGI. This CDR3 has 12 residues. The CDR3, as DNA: TGTGCCAGCGAGGGCAGGGAAAACATTCAGTACTTC. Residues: CASEGRENIQYF.

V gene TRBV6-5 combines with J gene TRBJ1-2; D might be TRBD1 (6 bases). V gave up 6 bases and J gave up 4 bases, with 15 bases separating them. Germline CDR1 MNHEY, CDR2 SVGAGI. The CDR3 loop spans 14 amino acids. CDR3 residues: CASSRDKEIYGYTF. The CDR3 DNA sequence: TGTGCCAGCAGCCGGGACAAAGAAATCTATGGCTACACCTTC.

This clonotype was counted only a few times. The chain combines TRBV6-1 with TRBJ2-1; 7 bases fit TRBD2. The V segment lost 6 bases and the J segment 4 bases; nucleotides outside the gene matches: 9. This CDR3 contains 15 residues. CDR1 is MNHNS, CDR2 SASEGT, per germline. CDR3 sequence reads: CASRLGSSGYNEQFF. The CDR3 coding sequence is TGTGCCAGCAGGCTGGGGTCTAGCGGATACAATGAGCAGTTCTTC.

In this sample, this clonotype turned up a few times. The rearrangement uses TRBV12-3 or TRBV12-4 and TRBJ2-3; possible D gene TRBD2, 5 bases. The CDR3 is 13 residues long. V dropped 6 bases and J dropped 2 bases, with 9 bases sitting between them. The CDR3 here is CASREVPTDTQYF. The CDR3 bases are TGTGCCAGCAGGGAGGTGCCCACAGATACGCAGTATTTT.

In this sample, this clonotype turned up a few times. The CDR3, as DNA: TGCGCCAGCAGCTTCGAGGTATTCCACTGTGGCTACACCTTC. Translated: CASSFEVFHCGYTF. This chain joins TRBV5-1 and TRBJ1-2, with D unclear. The CDR3 is 14 residues long. CDR1 and CDR2 (germline): SGHRS, YFSETQ. Trimming stripped 2 bases from V and 7 bases from J, with 15 bases between.

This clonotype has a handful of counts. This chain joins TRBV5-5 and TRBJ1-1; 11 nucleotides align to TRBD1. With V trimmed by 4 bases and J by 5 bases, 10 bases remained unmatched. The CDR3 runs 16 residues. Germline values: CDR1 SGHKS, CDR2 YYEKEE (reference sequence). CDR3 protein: CASSLGQGELRTEAFF. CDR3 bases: TGTGCCAGCAGCCTGGGACAGGGGGAGCTGAGGACTGAAGCTTTCTTT.

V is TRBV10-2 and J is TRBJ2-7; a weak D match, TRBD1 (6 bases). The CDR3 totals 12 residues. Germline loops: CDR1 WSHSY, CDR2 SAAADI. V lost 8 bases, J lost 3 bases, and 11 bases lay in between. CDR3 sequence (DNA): TGCGCCAGCTCTGGACAGTACTACGAGCAGTACTTC. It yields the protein CASSGQYYEQYF.

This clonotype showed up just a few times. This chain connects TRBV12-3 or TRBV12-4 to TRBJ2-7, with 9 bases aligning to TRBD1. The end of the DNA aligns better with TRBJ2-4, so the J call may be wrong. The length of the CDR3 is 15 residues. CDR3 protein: CASTRQGVSNNIQYF. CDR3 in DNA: TGTGCCAGCACCCGACAGGGGGTATCAAATAACATTCAGTACTTC.

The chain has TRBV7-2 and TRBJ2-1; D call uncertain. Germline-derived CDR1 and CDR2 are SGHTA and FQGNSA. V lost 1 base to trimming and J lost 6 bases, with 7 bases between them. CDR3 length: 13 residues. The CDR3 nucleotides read TGTGCCAGCAGCTTAGGACTCTTCAATGAGCAGTTCTTC. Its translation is CASSLGLFNEQFF.

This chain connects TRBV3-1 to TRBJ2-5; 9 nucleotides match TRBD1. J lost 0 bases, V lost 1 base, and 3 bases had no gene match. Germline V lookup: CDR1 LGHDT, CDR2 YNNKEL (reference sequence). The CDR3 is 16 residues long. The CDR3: CASSQGWTGDQETQYF. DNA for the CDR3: TGTGCCAGCAGCCAAGGGTGGACAGGGGACCAAGAGACCCAGTACTTC.

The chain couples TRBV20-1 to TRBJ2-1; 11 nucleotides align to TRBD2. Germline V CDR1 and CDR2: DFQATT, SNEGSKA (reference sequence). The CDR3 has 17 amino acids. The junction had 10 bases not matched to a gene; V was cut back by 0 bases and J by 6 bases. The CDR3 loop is CSARELAGDALGNEQFF. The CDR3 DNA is TGCAGTGCTAGAGAACTAGCGGGGGATGCTCTTGGCAATGAGCAGTTCTTC.

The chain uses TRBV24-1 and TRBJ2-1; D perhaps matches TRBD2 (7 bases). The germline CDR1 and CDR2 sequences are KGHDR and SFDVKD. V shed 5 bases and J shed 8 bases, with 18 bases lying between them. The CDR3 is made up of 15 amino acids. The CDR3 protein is CATSAPRGGFYEQFF. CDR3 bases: TGTGCCACCAGTGCCCCGAGGGGGGGTTTTTATGAGCAGTTCTTC.

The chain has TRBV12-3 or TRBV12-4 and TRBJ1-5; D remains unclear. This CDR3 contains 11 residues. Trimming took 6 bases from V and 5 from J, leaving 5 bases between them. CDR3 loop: CASRDYQPQHF. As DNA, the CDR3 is TGTGCCAGCAGGGACTATCAGCCCCAGCATTTT.

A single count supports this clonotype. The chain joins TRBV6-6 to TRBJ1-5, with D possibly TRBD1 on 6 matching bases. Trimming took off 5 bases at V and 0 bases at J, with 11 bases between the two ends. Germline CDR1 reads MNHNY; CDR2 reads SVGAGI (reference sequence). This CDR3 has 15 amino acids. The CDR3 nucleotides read TGTGCCAGCAGTGCCACAGGGTATAGCAATCAGCCCCAGCATTTT. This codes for CASSATGYSNQPQHF.

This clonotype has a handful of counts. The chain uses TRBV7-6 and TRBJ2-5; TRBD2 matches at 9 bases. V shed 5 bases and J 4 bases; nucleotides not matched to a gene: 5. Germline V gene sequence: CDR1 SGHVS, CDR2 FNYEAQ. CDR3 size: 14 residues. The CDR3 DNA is TGTGCCAGCAGCCCGGGACTAGCCCCAGAGACCCAGTACTTC. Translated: CASSPGLAPETQYF.

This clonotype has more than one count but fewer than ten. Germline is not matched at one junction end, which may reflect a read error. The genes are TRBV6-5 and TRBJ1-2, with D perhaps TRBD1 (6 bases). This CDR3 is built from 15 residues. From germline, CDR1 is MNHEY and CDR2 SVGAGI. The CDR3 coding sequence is TGTACCAGCAGTTACTCTCAGGGGATAAACTATGGCTACACCTTC. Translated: CTSSYSQGINYGYTF.

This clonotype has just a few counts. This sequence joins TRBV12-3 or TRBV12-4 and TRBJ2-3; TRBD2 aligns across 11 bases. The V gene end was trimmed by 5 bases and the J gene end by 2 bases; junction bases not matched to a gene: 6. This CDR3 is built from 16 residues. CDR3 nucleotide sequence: TGTGCCAGCAGTACAAGACTAGCGGGGATCACAGATACGCAGTATTTT. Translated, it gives CASSTRLAGITDTQYF.